Listed here are 2 T cell receptor beta chains from one sample, sequenced in a study of blood T cell repertoires in COVID-19. Data came from immunoSEQ multiplex PCR; TCRdb stores just in-frame clones and leaves some out. The sample consists of under 150,000 clones, roughly three quarters of them appearing once. The specimen sequenced was peripheral blood. The receptors here all came from an elderly man with acute or convalescent COVID-19.

The V call is TRBV15, the J call TRBJ1-1, with unresolved D. The CDR3 extends over 15 amino acids. Germline-derived CDR1 and CDR2 are LNHNV and YYDKDF (reference sequence). The V and J ends lost 1 base and 3 bases respectively, with 12 bases between them. CDR3 region: CATSRGRSTDTEAFF. CDR3 nucleotides: TGTGCCACCAGCAGAGGACGGAGCACCGACACTGAAGCTTTCTTT.

This chain uses TRBV7-2 with TRBJ2-2; 7 bases fit TRBD2. Germline CDR1 is SGHTA and CDR2 is FQGNSA. CDR3 length: 14 residues. Trimming at V came to 4 bases and at J to 7 bases, leaving 6 bases not matched to a gene. CDR3 nucleotides: TGTGCCAGCAGCTGGGGGGGAGGTAGCGGGGAGCTGTTTTTT. This gives the protein CASSWGGGSGELFF. The full variable domain, its missing parts supplied by reference TRBV7-2 and TRBJ2-2, is GAGVSQSPSNKVTEKGKDVELRCDPISGHTALYWYRQSLGQGLEFLIYFQGNSAPDKSGLPSDRFSAERTGGSVSTLTIQRTQQEDSAVYLCASSWGGGSGELFFGEGSRLTVL.